What follows are 20 T cell receptor beta chains derived from one specimen sequenced in a study of Tregs in tolerant kidney transplant recipients (dated by TCRdb to between 2018 and 2021). Receptor libraries were prepared by the immunoSEQ multiplex PCR assay. TCRdb stores this immuneACCESS table with in-frame sequences only. Part of the clones is absent; in the studies checked, under half of the shortfall reflects unresolved V genes, and no reason is known for the rest. The table of this sample itemizes roughly 48,000 clones. The top ten clones comprise roughly 0.8% of the sample. The sample's time point label is to be understood as: blood sample drawn before combined kidney and bone marrow transplant. Sequenced here: CD4+ T cells from blood, sampled before the transplant. The receptors stem from a human donor who received a combined kidney and bone marrow transplant.

Details on this clone: The sequenced fragment ends 3 residues before the CDR3 boundary, so the rest is inferred from the germline J gene. The chain recombines TRBV28 with TRBJ2-7, with a weak D call TRBD2 (5 bases). There are 12 residues in the CDR3. V lost 6 bases and J lost 1, with 7 bases in between. Germline CDR1 MDHEN, CDR2 SYDVKM. The CDR3 sequence is CASSRTSYEQYF. CDR3 DNA (partial): TGTGCCAGCAGCCGGACTTCCTACGAG.

As concerns this clone: The read halts 3 residues ahead of the CDR3 end, with the missing end drawn from the germline J gene. The chain recombines TRBV10-3 with TRBJ2-5; D is possibly TRBD2 (5 bases). Germline-derived CDR1 and CDR2 are ENHRY and SYGVKD. V was cut by 0 bases and J by 2 bases, with 10 bases left in between. The CDR3 extends over 15 amino acids. CDR3 residues: CAISESTGWQETQYF. The sequenced CDR3 bases are TGTGCCATCAGTGAGTCAACGGGGTGGCAAGAGACC.

A word on this clone: The sequence runs out 3 residues before the end of the CDR3; the remainder is reconstructed from the germline J gene. The V gene is TRBV5-1, the J gene TRBJ2-5; 9 nucleotides align to TRBD2. The V gene's germline CDR1 is SGHRS and CDR2 YFSETQ. The CDR3 runs 17 residues. Trimming removed 1 base from V and 2 bases from J; junction bases left unmatched: 9. The CDR3 bases that were read are TGCGCCAGCAGCTTGTTCCTAGCGGGATTATCTCAAGAGACC. Translating it yields CASSLFLAGLSQET. The CDR3 as a whole reads CASSLFLAGLSQETQYF.

Note on this clone: The sequence runs out 3 residues before the end of the CDR3; the remainder is reconstructed from the germline J gene. The V and J genes are TRBV5-5 and TRBJ1-6, with a tentative D call TRBD1 (5 bases). The germline V and J ends were trimmed by 4 bases and 10 bases, with 12 bases remaining between them. The CDR3 is 13 residues long. The V gene's germline CDR1 is SGHKS and CDR2 YYEKEE (reference sequence). The covered CDR3 bases are TGTGCCAGCAGCGACGACAGACAGTCACCC. It translates to CASSDDRQSP. The entire CDR3 reads CASSDDRQSPLHF.

About this clone: Read data end 3 residues before the CDR3 end; the end is taken from the germline J gene. The gene calls are TRBV5-1 and TRBJ2-3; 10 bases fit TRBD2. CDR3 length equals 17 residues. J lost 4 bases, V lost 4 bases, and 12 bases had no gene match. The V gene's germline CDR1 is SGHRS and CDR2 YFSETQ. CDR3 DNA, as far as it was read: TGCGCCAGCAGCCTGGGAGGTGGGGGACTAGCGCCAGATACG. It encodes CASSLGGGGLAPDT. The whole CDR3 is CASSLGGGGLAPDTQYF. The full variable domain, its missing parts supplied by reference TRBV5-1 and TRBJ2-3, is KAGVTQTPRYLIKTRGQQVTLSCSPISGHRSVSWYQQTPGQGLQFLFEYFSETQRNKGNFPGRFSGRQFSNSRSEMNVSTLELGDSALYLCASSLGGGGLAPDTQYFGPGTRLTVL.

On this clone itself: The read terminates 3 residues before the CDR3 end, so the remaining end is supplied by the germline J gene. The chain carries TRBV7-2 and TRBJ1-4; D possibly corresponds to TRBD1 (6 bases). V was clipped by 3 bases and J by 3 bases, with 8 bases between them. CDR1 is SGHTA and CDR2 is FQGNSA in the germline V gene. CDR3 length: 14 residues. The sequenced CDR3 bases are TGTGCCAGCAGCTTTGCAGGGGCTAATGAAAAA. Translation gives CASSFAGANEK. In full, the CDR3 is CASSFAGANEKLFF.

Concerning this clone: The read stops 3 residues short of the end of the CDR3; the missing end is completed from the germline J gene. The rearrangement links TRBV20-1 to TRBJ1-2, with D possibly being TRBD1 (5 bases). Trimming cost V 4 bases and J 2 bases, with 14 bases left between them. CDR3 length equals 14 residues. Looked up from germline, CDR1 is DFQATT and CDR2 is SNEGSKA (reference sequence). The CDR3 reads CSAIVSGGNYGYTF. CDR3 bases read: TGCAGTGCTATAGTCAGTGGGGGGAACTATGGC.

A word on this clone: The read stops 3 residues short of the end of the CDR3; the missing end is completed from the germline J gene. The V call is TRBV5-4, the J call TRBJ2-7, with D perhaps being TRBD1 or TRBD2 (5 bases each). This CDR3 is built from 15 residues. Per the germline V gene, CDR1 is SGHNT and CDR2 is YYREEE (reference sequence). Trimming removed 4 bases at V and 0 bases at J, with 14 bases between. CDR3 in amino acids: CASSLEGPFSYEQYF. Incomplete CDR3 DNA: TGTGCCAGCAGCCTTGAGGGGCCATTCTCCTACGAG.

As regards this clone: Read sequence stops 3 residues before the CDR3 end, and the germline J gene provides the missing end. This chain uses TRBV2 with TRBJ2-4; the match to TRBD1 covers 7 bases. Looked up from germline, CDR1 is SNHLY and CDR2 is FYNNEI. With 4 bases clipped from V and 4 bases from J, the junction kept 4 bases outside the gene matches. The CDR3 sequence is 14 residues long. CDR3 bases read: TGTGCCAGCAGTGCGGGGACAGTAAAAAACATT. Translating it yields CASSAGTVKNI. The full CDR3 sequence reads CASSAGTVKNIQYF. The whole variable domain, filled in from reference TRBV2 and TRBJ2-4, reads EPEVTQTPSHQVTQMGQEVILRCVPISNHLYFYWYRQILGQKVEFLVSFYNNEISEKSEIFDDQFSVERPDGSNFTLKIRSTKLEDSAMYFCASSAGTVKNIQYFGAGTRLSVL.

On this clone itself: The read finishes 3 residues shy of the CDR3 end, and the germline J gene is used to complete it. The chain uses TRBV2 and TRBJ2-2, with 7 bases fitting TRBD1. V lost 5 bases and J lost 6; bases outside the gene matches: 6. Germline loops: CDR1 SNHLY, CDR2 FYNNEI. The CDR3 totals 14 residues. CDR3 amino acids: CASSRQGRSGELFF. Incomplete CDR3 DNA: TGTGCCAGCAGTAGACAGGGTCGGTCCGGGGAG.

Concerning this clone: The CDR3 end is not reached by the read, which stops 3 residues before it; the germline J gene fills it in. The chain combines TRBV5-1 with TRBJ1-1, with D possibly TRBD1 on 5 matching bases. The CDR3 totals 14 residues. The V end lost 0 bases, the J end lost 2 bases, and 8 bases lay between the germline ends. Germline CDR1 SGHRS, CDR2 YFSETQ. CDR3 region: CASSLVGTNTEAFF. The sequenced part of the CDR3 DNA is TGCGCCAGCAGCTTGGTGGGGACTAACACTGAA. Full variable domain (outside the CDR3, taken from reference TRBV5-1 and TRBJ1-1): KAGVTQTPRYLIKTRGQQVTLSCSPISGHRSVSWYQQTPGQGLQFLFEYFSETQRNKGNFPGRFSGRQFSNSRSEMNVSTLELGDSALYLCASSLVGTNTEAFFGQGTRLTVV.

The covered CDR3 bases are TGTGCCAGCTCACCAGAAGCGGGGTCGTTTGAG. Its protein product is CASSPEAGSFE. In full, the CDR3 reads CASSPEAGSFEQFF. The rearrangement links TRBV18 to TRBJ2-1, with 7 bases identical to TRBD2. The read finishes 3 residues shy of the CDR3 end, and the germline J gene is used to complete it. Germline CDR1 KGHSH, CDR2 LQKENI. The CDR3 contains 14 residues. Trimming removed 2 bases from V and 9 bases from J; junction bases left unmatched: 7.

Notes on this clone: The read finishes 3 residues shy of the CDR3 end, and the germline J gene is used to complete it. V and J are TRBV7-2 and TRBJ2-2, with D possibly being TRBD1 (6 bases). Germline CDR1 and CDR2: SGHTA and FQGNSA. Trimming took off 6 bases at V and 6 bases at J, with 17 bases between the two ends. The CDR3 runs to 15 residues. The DNA read from the CDR3 is TGTGCCAGCAGAAAAGGCGAACAGGGACCCGGGGAG. Amino acids: CASRKGEQGPGE. The CDR3 reads in full as CASRKGEQGPGELFF.

Worth noting for this clone: The observed sequence ends 3 residues before the CDR3 terminus, with the missing tail filled in from the germline J gene. V and J are TRBV18 and TRBJ2-5; 10 bases map to TRBD2. This CDR3 spans 17 amino acids. J was trimmed by 5 bases and V by 2 bases; bases with no gene match: 11. From germline, CDR1 is KGHSH and CDR2 LQKENI. Partial CDR3 DNA: TGTGCCAGCTCACCAAATGCGCCTAGCGGGAGCGGGGAGACC. Residues: CASSPNAPSGSGET. The CDR3, in full, reads CASSPNAPSGSGETQYF.

Worth noting for this clone: The missing CDR3 end, 3 residues past where the read stops, is filled in from the germline J gene. The rearrangement uses TRBV19 and TRBJ1-5; TRBD1 matches at 8 bases. CDR3 length: 15 residues. J lost 5 bases, V lost 5 bases, and 8 bases had no gene match. Germline V gene sequence: CDR1 LNHDA, CDR2 SQIVND (reference sequence). This CDR3 is CASSLGTGTHQPQHF. The DNA read from the CDR3 is TGTGCCAGTAGTCTCGGGACAGGTACACATCAGCCC.

Notes on this clone: The read terminates 3 residues ahead of where the CDR3 ends, so the germline J gene completes it. The chain employs TRBV2 and TRBJ2-7; D is possibly TRBD2 (5 bases). V lost 3 bases and J lost 1, with 19 bases in between. Germline CDR1 SNHLY, CDR2 FYNNEI. The CDR3 is 17 residues long. The CDR3 bases that were read are TGTGCCAGCAGTGAGTATCAGCGACCCACGGGGTCCTACGAG. Protein sequence: CASSEYQRPTGSYE. The full CDR3 sequence reads CASSEYQRPTGSYEQYF. The entire variable domain, with the rest obtained from reference TRBV2 and TRBJ2-7, is as follows: EPEVTQTPSHQVTQMGQEVILRCVPISNHLYFYWYRQILGQKVEFLVSFYNNEISEKSEIFDDQFSVERPDGSNFTLKIRSTKLEDSAMYFCASSEYQRPTGSYEQYFGPGTRLTVT.

As to this clone: The read ends 3 residues shy of where the CDR3 ends; the end is completed using the germline J gene. The chain couples TRBV20-1 to TRBJ2-7, with D perhaps matching TRBD2 (5 bases). Trimming cost V 5 bases and J 3 bases, with 17 bases left between them. The CDR3 has 14 residues. The germline V gene encodes CDR1 DFQATT and CDR2 SNEGSKA (reference sequence). The CDR3 bases that were read are TGCAGTGCTCCCCCGGGGAAATCGGGCTACGAG. It encodes CSAPPGKSGYE. The full-length CDR3 reads as CSAPPGKSGYEQYF.

Notes on this clone: The read stops 3 residues short of the end of the CDR3; the missing end is completed from the germline J gene. The chain is built from TRBV7-8 and TRBJ2-4; D unclear. Germline CDR1 and CDR2: SGHVS and FQNEAQ. Trimming took off 1 base at V and 0 bases at J, with 7 bases between the two ends. CDR3 length equals 15 residues. The chain's CDR3 is CASSLVQLAKNIQYF. The sequenced part of the CDR3 DNA is TGTGCCAGCAGCTTAGTACAGCTAGCCAAAAACATT.

Remarks on this clone: The CDR3 extends 3 residues past the end of the read, so its final part is completed from the germline J gene. The chain uses TRBV7-2 and TRBJ1-1, with 7 nucleotides matching TRBD1. After removal of 5 bases from V and 0 bases from J, the junction contained 6 bases not matched to a gene. This CDR3 has 15 amino acids. Germline V lookup: CDR1 SGHTA, CDR2 FQGNSA. The covered CDR3 bases are TGTGCCAGCAGCCCAAGACAGGGCATGAACACTGAA. This gives the protein CASSPRQGMNTE. The entire CDR3 protein is CASSPRQGMNTEAFF.

About this clone itself: The read gets to within 3 residues of the CDR3 end, and the germline J gene fills in the rest. This rearrangement joins TRBV20-1 to TRBJ2-3; 14 positions match TRBD2. The germline gives CDR1 DFQATT, CDR2 SNEGSKA (reference sequence). The ends lost 0 bases at V and 2 bases at J; junction bases unmatched: 10. CDR3 size: 19 residues. The CDR3 DNA, read in part, is TGCAGTGCTAGAGATACCGCCGGGACTAGCGGGAGAATCACAGATACG. Translating it yields CSARDTAGTSGRITDT. The entire CDR3 protein reads CSARDTAGTSGRITDTQYF.